One sample yielded the 10 T cell receptor beta chains listed below, sequenced in a study of blood T cell repertoires in COVID-19. TCRdb keeps only in-frame clones here, not all; method: immunoSEQ multiplex PCR. The table has tens of thousands of clones, about 88% seen once; the top ten hold under 5%. The sequenced sample consisted of peripheral blood. The receptors shown here come from a man between 60 and 75 years old with active COVID-19.

This clone was seen only once. J is TRBJ2-5 and V is TRBV5-6, with D maybe TRBD2 (6 bases). V lost 0 bases and J 1 base, leaving 7 bases between the germline ends. In germline, CDR1 is SGHDT, CDR2 YYEEEE. There are 14 residues in the CDR3. In nucleotides, the CDR3 is TGTGCCAGCAGCTTGGGGACTACCCAAGAGACCCAGTACTTC. Translation gives CASSLGTTQETQYF.

The chain uses TRBV5-1 and TRBJ1-1, with D perhaps TRBD1 (5 bases). V was trimmed by 0 bases and J by 7 bases, leaving 13 bases between them. This CDR3 contains 14 residues. Germline V gene lookup returns CDR1 SGHRS and CDR2 YFSETQ. CDR3 in amino acids: CASSLDGALGEAFF. Written as DNA, the CDR3 is TGCGCCAGCAGCTTGGATGGGGCATTGGGTGAAGCTTTCTTT.

This chain joins TRBV6-6 and TRBJ2-1; D unclear. This CDR3 is built from 14 residues. V shed 6 bases and J shed 4 bases, with 13 bases lying between them. Germline V gene sequence: CDR1 MNHNY, CDR2 SVGAGI (reference sequence). CDR3 region: CASSLFPVYNEQFF. The CDR3 coding sequence is TGTGCCAGCAGCCTCTTCCCCGTTTACAATGAGCAGTTCTTC.

V and J are TRBV29-1 and TRBJ2-3, with TRBD2 matching 9 bases. Germline V CDR1 and CDR2: SQVTM, ANQGSEA. The CDR3 sequence is 16 residues long. The trim removed 1 base at V and 4 bases at J, leaving 9 bases unmatched. CDR3 loop: CSVEGGGLALPDTQYF. DNA of the CDR3: TGCAGCGTTGAAGGGGGGGGACTAGCTTTGCCAGATACGCAGTATTTT.

The genes are TRBV28 and TRBJ2-7; weak D call: TRBD2 (6 bases). Germline V gene data show CDR1 as MDHEN and CDR2 as SYDVKM. The CDR3 is made up of 13 amino acids. The V gene lost 5 bases and the J gene lost 4 bases, with 12 bases spanning the gap. CDR3: CASSTAAGYEQYF. The CDR3 DNA reads as TGTGCCAGCAGTACGGCTGCGGGATACGAGCAGTACTTC.

The CDR3 DNA reads as TGTGCCACCAGCTCTCAGGGCTATAGCAATCAGCCCCAGCATTTT. Encoded protein: CATSSQGYSNQPQHF. V and J are TRBV15 and TRBJ1-5, with D perhaps matching TRBD1 (5 bases). Germline values: CDR1 LNHNV, CDR2 YYDKDF (reference sequence). The CDR3 loop spans 15 amino acids. Trimming stripped 5 bases from V and 0 bases from J, with 11 bases between.

V is TRBV5-4 and J is TRBJ1-1; D remains unclear. The germline V gene has CDR1 SGHNT and CDR2 YYREEE (reference sequence). Between the trimmed V and J ends, which lost 1 base and 0 bases, there was a span of 7 bases. This CDR3 has 14 residues. The CDR3 DNA sequence: TGTGCCAGCAGCTTGACACAGATGAACACTGAAGCTTTCTTT. This encodes CASSLTQMNTEAFF.

This chain joins TRBV5-3 and TRBJ2-3; TRBD1 is a possible D gene (6 bases). TRBV5-3 is treated as an ORF (open reading frame) with a function not yet certain. The CDR3 has 16 amino acids. With 0 bases removed from V and 5 bases from J, the gap between germline ends came to 16 bases. The CDR3 protein is CARSLAYHRVRDTQYF. The CDR3 DNA reads as TGTGCCAGAAGCTTGGCCTACCACAGGGTAAGAGATACGCAGTATTTT.

This chain connects TRBV4-3 to TRBJ2-6; 14 positions match TRBD2. V shed 0 bases and J 0 bases; nucleotides not matched to a gene: 1. This CDR3 comprises 19 residues. Germline V gene data show CDR1 as LGHNA and CDR2 as YSLEER. The CDR3 nucleotides read TGCGCCAGCAGCCAAGAGGGACTAGCGGGAGTCTCTGGGGCCAACGTCCTGACTTTC. Translation: CASSQEGLAGVSGANVLTF.

The DNA of the CDR3 is TGTGCCAGCAGCGTAAGACAGGGAAACTATGGCTACACCTTC. Residues: CASSVRQGNYGYTF. The V call is TRBV9, the J call TRBJ1-2; the match to TRBD1 covers 7 bases. V was clipped by 1 base and J by 2 bases; unmatched bases: 2. The CDR3 contains 14 residues. CDR1 SGDLS and CDR2 YYNGEE come from the germline V gene. Full variable domain (remainder filled in from reference TRBV9 and TRBJ1-2): DSGVTQTPKHLITATGQRVTLRCSPRSGDLSVYWYQQSLDQGLQFLIQYYNGEERAKGNILERFSAQQFPDLHSELNLSSLELGDSALYFCASSVRQGNYGYTFGSGTRLTVV.